In its sample, the clone carrying this T cell receptor beta chain was seen a few times. Its antigen is undetermined. The V gene end was trimmed by 6 bases and the J gene end by 9 bases; junction bases not matched to a gene: 12. The V gene's germline CDR1 is DFQATT and CDR2 SNEGSKA (reference sequence). CDR3 size: 13 residues. This specimen comes from a study of blood T cells in healthy people across ages. Findings and limits, study-wide: Researchers report that TCR beta diversity correlated strongly with naive T cell percentage. It was not known whether donors were CMV positive (a possible confounder of expanded clonotype changes).

Next came a second PCR, run for about 6 to 12 cycles, which used a sample-barcoded 5' primer along with a J-beta primer mix. TCRdb redid the calling of the 5' RACE reads with MiXCR, one entry per CDR3 protein. The sample carries hundreds of thousands of distinct CDR3 sequences, around 42% recorded once. The chain couples TRBV20-1 to TRBJ2-7; 9 nucleotides agree with TRBD1. The sequence was collected from a man aged 60 to 75 in good health. Specimen: blood. CDR3 region: CSAKAGQGGMQYF. CDR3 nucleotide sequence: TGCAGTGCCAAAGCGGGACAGGGAGGTATGCAGTACTTC.